A selection of T cell receptor beta chains follows, all from one sample in a study of shared clonotypes between healthy human individuals. Assay: immunoSEQ multiplex PCR; the TCRdb copy retains only in-frame clones and omits some. The top ten clones hold around 0.14% of a sample with approximately 2.5 million clones, more than 80% of them seen once. The sequenced sample consisted of naive CD4+ T cells sorted from blood. These receptors were obtained from a man in his late teens or twenties in good health. The conserved cysteine and the conserved F or W are not part of the CDR3 here.

V	CDR3
TRBV5-4	ASSRPDRANYGYT
TRBV30	AWTRQGALLGYT
TRBV7-2	ASSIRVNTEAF
TRBV10-2	ASSPGTSGVTTNEQF
TRBV4-1	ASSQVPGTGVGTQY
TRBV6-6	ASSDTNYGTGELF
TRBV6-1	ASSPEGGTGNTIY
TRBV5-1	ASSSERSTSYEQY
TRBV5-5	ASTYTPDTEAF
TRBV4-1	ASSPDPPGALNEKLF
TRBV5-1	ASSLFPRGQGLAGRGTGELF